The clone carrying this T cell receptor (beta chain) was found once. What it recognizes is unknown. This entry belongs to a study of graft-versus-host responses after intestinal transplantation. Looking at the study overall: Every one of the recipients received anti-thymocyte globulin induction and afterwards took tacrolimus and steroids for around 3 years. Findings of the study overall: Recipient marrow held GvH clones, some first seen in ileum or blood. After transplant, early declines in HvG clones were associated with peak levels of circulating GvH clones.

CDR1 is LGHNA and CDR2 is YNFKEQ in the germline V gene. The length of the CDR3 is 15 residues. With 3 bases clipped from V and 2 bases from J, the junction kept 3 bases outside the gene matches. Libraries were prepared by immunoSEQ multiplex PCR; TCRdb keeps only in-frame clonotypes and omits some of them. The data hold tens of thousands of clones, with around nine tenths observed a single time. The sequences come from unstimulated CD4+ T cells sorted from spleen or lymph node cells, collected before intestinal transplant. The chain uses TRBV4-2 and TRBJ1-2; 10 nucleotides agree with TRBD1. The receptor's source is a human donor who received an intestinal transplant. The CDR3 loop reads CASSHPGQGNYGYTF. CDR3 sequence (DNA): TGTGCCAGCAGCCATCCGGGACAGGGGAACTATGGCTACACCTTC.